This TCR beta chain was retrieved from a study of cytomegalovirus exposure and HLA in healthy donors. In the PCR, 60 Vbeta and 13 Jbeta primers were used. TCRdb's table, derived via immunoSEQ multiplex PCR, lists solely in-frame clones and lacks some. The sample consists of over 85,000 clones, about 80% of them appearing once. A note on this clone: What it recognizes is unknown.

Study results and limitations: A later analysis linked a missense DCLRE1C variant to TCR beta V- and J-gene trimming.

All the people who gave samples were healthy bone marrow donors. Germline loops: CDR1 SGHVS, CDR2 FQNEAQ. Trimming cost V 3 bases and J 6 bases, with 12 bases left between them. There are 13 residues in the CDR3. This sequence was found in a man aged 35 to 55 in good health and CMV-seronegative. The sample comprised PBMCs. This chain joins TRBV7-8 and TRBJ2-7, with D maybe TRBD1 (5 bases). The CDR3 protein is CASSLVRVREQYF. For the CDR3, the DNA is TGTGCCAGCAGCTTGGTCAGGGTACGCGAGCAGTACTTC.